The TCR beta chain described here comes from a study of cytotoxic CD8 clonotypes in ibrutinib-treated CLL. Study at large: Among responders, around 25 were partial and 2 complete; after median 68 months, approximately 15 stayed remitted and roughly twelve progressed. Following a median 12 months of treatment, with a range of 6 to 36, response samples were taken.

With respect to this clone: Its matching antigen is unknown.

Some clones are missing from TCRdb's copy, which holds only in-frame ones; the method was immunoSEQ multiplex PCR. The table shows just over 45,000 clones, with under 75% occurring only once. General study findings and limits: Different sampling times were used for sustained-remission and progressing patients. Against age-matched healthy donors, baseline clonality ran higher and tracked circulating CD8+ T-cell counts.

The CDR3 runs 12 residues. Germline-derived CDR1 and CDR2 are SGHAT and FQDESV (reference sequence). The J segment lost 6 bases and the V segment lost 4 bases, leaving 3 bases of the junction unmatched. Source: PBMCs, taken after 12 months of ibrutinib treatment. The chain carries TRBV11-1 and TRBJ2-7; 7 positions agree with TRBD2. This receptor was obtained from a human donor with chronic lymphocytic leukemia. CDR3 protein: CASSYSGGEQYF. CDR3 coding DNA: TGTGCCAGCAGCTATTCGGGGGGCGAGCAGTACTTC.